This T cell receptor (beta chain) originates from a study of OX40 agonist ivuxolimab in advanced cancers. For the study at large: Ivuxolimab was administered intravenously to patients at 0.01 to 10 mg/kg every 2 weeks. Patients with hepatocellular carcinoma, melanoma, renal cell or head and neck cancer made up the dose-escalation patients. Earlier treatment with anti-PD-1, anti-PD-L1 or anti-CTLA-4 was permitted, and 35% to 40% had received some. Study conclusions and caveats: The expanded peripheral T cells' antigen specificity was not determined.

As concerns this clone: Its antigen is undetermined.

Clones were sequenced by immunoSEQ multiplex PCR, and TCRdb holds only the in-frame ones, with some missing. This table has about 82,000 clones, 86% appearing once. Germline CDR1 SGHTA, CDR2 FQGNSA. V lost 6 bases and J lost 5, with 13 bases in between. The CDR3 consists of 13 residues. The chain joins TRBV7-2 to TRBJ2-5; no firm D call. The source of this sequence is an adult with an advanced solid tumor such as melanoma, head and neck, liver or kidney cancer. Here the sequenced sample was CD4+ or CD8+ T cells sorted from blood, taken in a trial of the OX40 agonist ivuxolimab. The CDR3 bases are TGTGCCAGCAGGGCCCGCAGGCATGAGACCCAGTACTTC. This sequence encodes CASRARRHETQYF.